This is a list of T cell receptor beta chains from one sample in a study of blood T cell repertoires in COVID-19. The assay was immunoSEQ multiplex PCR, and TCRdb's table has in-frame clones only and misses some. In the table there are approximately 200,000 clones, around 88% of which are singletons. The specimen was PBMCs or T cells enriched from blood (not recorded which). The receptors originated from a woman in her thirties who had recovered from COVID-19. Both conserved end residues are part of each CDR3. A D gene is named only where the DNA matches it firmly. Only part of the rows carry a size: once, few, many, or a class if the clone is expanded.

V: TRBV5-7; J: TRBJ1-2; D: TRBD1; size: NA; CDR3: CASSAQGASGGYTF; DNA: TGTGCCAGCAGCGCGCAGGGGGCATCTGGTGGCTACACCTTC
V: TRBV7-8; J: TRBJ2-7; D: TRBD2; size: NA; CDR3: CASSPRSSGNSYEQYF; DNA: TGTGCCAGCAGCCCTCGAAGTAGCGGGAATTCCTACGAGCAGTACTTC
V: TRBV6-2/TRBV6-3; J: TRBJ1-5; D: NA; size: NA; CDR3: CASSYSRGLSNQPQHF; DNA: TGTGCCAGCAGTTACTCTCGGGGTTTGAGCAATCAGCCCCAGCATTTT
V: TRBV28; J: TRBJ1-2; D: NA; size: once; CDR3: CASSLAGGSYGYTF; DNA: TGTGCCAGCAGTCTGGCCGGGGGATCTTATGGCTACACCTTC
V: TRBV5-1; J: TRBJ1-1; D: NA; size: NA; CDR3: CASSPEGGTEAFF; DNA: TGCGCCAGCAGCCCCGAGGGCGGCACTGAAGCTTTCTTT
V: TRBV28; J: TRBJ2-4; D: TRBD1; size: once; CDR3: CASNQGAAAKNIQYF; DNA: TGTGCCAGCAACCAGGGGGCGGCGGCCAAAAACATTCAGTACTTC
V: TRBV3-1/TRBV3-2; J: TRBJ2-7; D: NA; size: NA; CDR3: CASSQGAGPLAEQYF; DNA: TGTGCCAGCAGCCAAGGTGCAGGGCCTCTTGCCGAGCAGTACTTC
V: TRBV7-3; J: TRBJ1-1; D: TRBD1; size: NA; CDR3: CASSPDRYTEAFF; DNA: TGTGCCAGCAGCCCGGACAGGTACACTGAAGCTTTCTTT
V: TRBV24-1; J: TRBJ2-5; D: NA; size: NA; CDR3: CATSDAGVGGTQYF; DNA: TGTGCCACCAGTGACGCCGGGGTAGGCGGGACCCAGTACTTC
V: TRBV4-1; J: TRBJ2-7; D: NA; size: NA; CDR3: CASSQVGRGSYEQYF; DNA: TGCGCCAGCAGCCAAGTAGGGCGGGGCTCCTACGAGCAGTACTTC
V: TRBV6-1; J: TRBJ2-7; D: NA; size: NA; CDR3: CASSDPGAYEQYF; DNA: TGTGCCAGCAGTGACCCGGGAGCCTACGAGCAGTACTTC
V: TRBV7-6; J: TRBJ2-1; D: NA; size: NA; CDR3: CASSANPGLGEQFF; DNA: TGTGCCAGCAGCGCGAACCCGGGACTCGGTGAGCAGTTCTTC
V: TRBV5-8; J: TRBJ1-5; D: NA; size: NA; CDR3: CASSLRGRAGYQPQHF; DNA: TGTGCCAGCAGCTTGAGAGGCAGGGCAGGATATCAGCCCCAGCATTTT
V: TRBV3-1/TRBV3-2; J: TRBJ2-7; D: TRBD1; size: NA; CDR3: CASSLTGSWSGPGYEQYF; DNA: TGTGCCAGCAGCCTGACAGGGTCTTGGAGTGGTCCGGGGTACGAGCAGTACTTC
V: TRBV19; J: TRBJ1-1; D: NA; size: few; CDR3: CASREQEGTEAFF; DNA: TGTGCCAGTAGGGAACAGGAGGGCACTGAAGCTTTCTTT
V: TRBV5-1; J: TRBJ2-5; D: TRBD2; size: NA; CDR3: CASSSGPAGEGETQYF; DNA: TGCGCCAGCAGCTCCGGTCCGGCGGGAGAGGGGGAGACCCAGTACTTC
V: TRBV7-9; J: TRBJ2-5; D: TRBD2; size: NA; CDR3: CASRKGLAGASETQYF; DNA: TGTGCCAGCAGGAAAGGACTAGCGGGAGCGTCCGAGACCCAGTACTTC
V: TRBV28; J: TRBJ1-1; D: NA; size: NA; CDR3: CASSFTEGVNTEAFF; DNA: TGTGCCAGCAGTTTCACCGAGGGGGTGAACACTGAAGCTTTCTTT
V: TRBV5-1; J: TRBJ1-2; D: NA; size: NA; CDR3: CASSLVAGAVDYGYTF; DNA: TGCGCCAGCAGCTTGGTGGCAGGGGCGGTGGACTATGGCTACACCTTC
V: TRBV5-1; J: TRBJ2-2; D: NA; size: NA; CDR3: CASSPGWGPQTGELFF; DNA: TGCGCCAGCAGCCCCGGCTGGGGCCCTCAGACCGGGGAGCTGTTTTTT
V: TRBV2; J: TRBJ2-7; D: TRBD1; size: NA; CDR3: CASTRIPGQDREQYF; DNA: TGTGCCAGCACTAGAATACCGGGACAGGATCGGGAGCAGTACTTC
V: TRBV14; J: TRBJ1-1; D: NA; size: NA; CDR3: CASSQAARGTEAFF; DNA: TGTGCCAGCAGCCAAGCGGCCAGGGGCACTGAAGCTTTCTTT
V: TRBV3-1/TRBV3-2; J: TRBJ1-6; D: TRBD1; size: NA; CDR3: CASRPRTGPLHF; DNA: TGTGCCAGCAGACCTCGGACAGGACCCCTCCACTTT
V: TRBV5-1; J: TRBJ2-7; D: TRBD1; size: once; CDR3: CASSWTGGSDEQYF; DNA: TGCGCCAGCAGCTGGACAGGGGGCAGCGACGAGCAGTACTTC
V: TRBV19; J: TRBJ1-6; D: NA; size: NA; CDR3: CASSINPQARSSPLHF; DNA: TGTGCCAGTAGCATCAACCCACAGGCCCGGTCTTCACCCCTCCACTTT
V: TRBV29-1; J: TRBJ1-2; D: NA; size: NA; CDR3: CSVDGGNGYTF; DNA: TGCAGCGTTGACGGGGGAAATGGCTACACCTTC
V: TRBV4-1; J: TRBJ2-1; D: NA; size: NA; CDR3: CASSRIRGNEQFF; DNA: TGCGCCAGCAGCCGAATCAGGGGTAATGAGCAGTTCTTC
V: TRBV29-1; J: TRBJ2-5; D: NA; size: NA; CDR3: CSVGRSRGQETQYF; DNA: TGCAGCGTTGGTAGATCGCGGGGCCAAGAGACCCAGTACTTC